The sequence of this T cell receptor (beta chain) was determined in a study of control samples from healthy donors and cancer patients. Assay: immunoSEQ multiplex PCR; the TCRdb copy retains only in-frame clones and omits some. The sample contains around 90,000 clones, 85% of which appear only once. Germline CDR1 reads KGHSH; CDR2 reads LQKENI. J gave up 3 bases and V 1 base, and 8 bases lay outside the gene matches. The CDR3 has 17 residues. The genes are TRBV18 and TRBJ1-4; 7 bases match TRBD1. The TCR originated in a woman in her 40s in good health. Sequencing was done on a sample of blood. CDR3 in DNA: TGTGCCAGCTCACCACTGGACCAGGGGGTTTCTAATGAAAAACTGTTTTTT. As protein: CASSPLDQGVSNEKLFF.